These T cell receptor beta chains were read from a single sample in a study of shared clonotypes between healthy human individuals. Sequenced by immunoSEQ multiplex PCR; TCRdb stores in-frame clones only, minus some. Counted here are 950,000 to 1,100,000 clones, approximately 80% occurring once; the ten biggest clones make up roughly 0.62%. Sequencing used memory CD4+ T cells from PBMCs. The receptor set was obtained from a man between 18 and 35 years old in good health. Some clones in this sample may be carry-over from other donors' samples. CDR3s include the opening cysteine and the closing phenylalanine or tryptophan. D genes are given only for firm matches. Some rows have no size entry. The others give once, few or many, or a class for an expanded clone.

j_gene,v_gene,d_gene,abundance,CDR3aa,CDR3nt
TRBJ1-5,TRBV7-9,-,-,CASSLAGGSNQPQHF,TGTGCCAGCAGCTTAGCCGGGGGAAGCAATCAGCCCCAGCATTTT
TRBJ1-1,TRBV4-2,-,-,CASSQEPKDRDRDASAFF,TGTGCCAGCAGCCAAGAACCCAAGGACCGGGACCGGGACGCCTCAGCTTTCTTT
TRBJ1-1,TRBV28,TRBD1,-,CASKGGGPNPEAFF,TGTGCCAGCAAAGGGGGCGGACCCAATCCTGAAGCTTTCTTT
TRBJ1-1,TRBV11-3,-,-,CASSKRGNTEAFF,TGTGCCAGCAGCAAACGGGGGAACACTGAAGCTTTCTTT
TRBJ1-1,TRBV13,-,-,CASSPASVGAGTEAFF,TGTGCCAGCAGCCCCGCCAGCGTTGGGGCGGGTACTGAAGCTTTCTTT
TRBJ2-7,TRBV6-5,-,-,CASSTWPTYEQYF,TGTGCCAGCAGTACCTGGCCAACCTACGAGCAGTACTTC
TRBJ2-7,TRBV19,-,few,CASSTRAHYEQYF,TGTGCCAGTAGTACCCGGGCCCACTACGAGCAGTACTTC
TRBJ2-3,TRBV20-1,-,-,CSAHLRDTQYF,TGCAGTGCCCACTTGAGGGATACGCAGTATTTT
TRBJ2-3,TRBV7-9,-,-,CAIGTDTQYF,TGTGCCATAGGCACAGATACGCAGTATTTT
TRBJ2-7,TRBV2,-,-,CASFKSSNPPYEQYF,TGTGCCAGCTTTAAGTCGAGCAACCCCCCCTACGAGCAGTACTTC
TRBJ2-3,TRBV18,-,-,CASSPMAGKSTDTQYF,TGTGCCAGCTCACCGATGGCGGGGAAAAGCACAGATACGCAGTATTTT
TRBJ1-6,TRBV6-5,-,few,CASSYGGGYSPLHF,TGTGCCAGCAGTTACGGTGGCGGCTATTCACCCCTCCACTTT
TRBJ2-5,TRBV4-3,TRBD2,-,CASSQAYSGDGVETQYF,TGCGCCAGCAGCCAAGCTTATAGCGGGGACGGGGTAGAGACCCAGTACTTC
TRBJ2-7,TRBV5-4,-,once,CASSLAVRAMSSYEQYF,TGTGCCAGCAGCTTAGCAGTGCGGGCCATGAGCTCCTACGAGCAGTACTTC
TRBJ2-1,TRBV7-8,TRBD2,-,CASSLSGGSSYNEQFF,TGTGCCAGCAGCTTATCCGGCGGGAGTTCCTACAATGAGCAGTTCTTC
TRBJ2-7,TRBV2,TRBD1,-,CASMGTGTGNYEQYF,TGTGCCAGCATGGGAACCGGGACAGGCAATTACGAGCAGTACTTC
TRBJ2-2,TRBV6-6,TRBD1,few,CASNRGGGELFF,TGTGCTAGCAACAGGGGCGGCGGGGAGCTGTTTTTT
TRBJ2-5,TRBV7-3,TRBD2,-,CASSLPLAGGETQYF,TGTGCCAGCAGCTTACCCCTAGCGGGAGGAGAGACCCAGTACTTC
TRBJ2-1,TRBV21-1,-,-,CASSKGGTGNDEQFF,TGTGCCAGCAGCAAAGGAGGGACAGGGAACGATGAGCAGTTCTTC
TRBJ2-5,TRBV4-1,-,few,CASSQDKSGTQETQYF,TGCGCCAGCAGCCAAGATAAGTCAGGGACCCAAGAGACCCAGTACTTC
TRBJ2-2,TRBV5-6,-,-,CASSFPTANTGELFF,TGTGCCAGCAGCTTCCCGACCGCGAACACCGGGGAGCTGTTTTTT
TRBJ1-1,TRBV18,-,-,CASSPQGTGQPTEAFF,TGTGCCAGCTCACCTCAAGGGACGGGGCAGCCCACTGAAGCTTTCTTT
TRBJ2-3,TRBV7-2,TRBD2,-,CASSPGGGVADTQYF,TGTGCCAGCAGCCCTGGGGGAGGGGTCGCAGATACGCAGTATTTT
TRBJ2-6,TRBV5-1,-,-,CASSPTEGANVLTF,TGCGCCAGCAGCCCAACGGAGGGGGCCAACGTCCTGACTTTC
TRBJ2-1,TRBV11-3,-,-,CASSRRGALENEQFF,TGTGCCAGCAGCCGACGGGGGGCGCTTGAGAATGAGCAGTTCTTC
TRBJ1-1,TRBV6-6,-,-,CASGDQSGAEAFF,TGTGCCAGCGGCGACCAGTCAGGGGCTGAAGCTTTCTTT
TRBJ1-1,TRBV9,-,-,CASSTMMNTEAFF,TGTGCCAGCAGTACTATGATGAACACTGAAGCTTTCTTT
TRBJ2-1,TRBV19,-,-,CASCRTRGQFF,TGTGCCAGTTGCCGCACGCGGGGGCAGTTCTTC
TRBJ2-5,TRBV7-2,-,-,CASSLDVGDETQYF,TGTGCCAGCAGCTTAGATGTAGGGGACGAGACCCAGTACTTC
TRBJ2-5,TRBV18,TRBD2,few,CASSPSIGLAQETQYF,TGTGCCAGCTCACCGTCAATAGGACTAGCTCAAGAGACCCAGTACTTC
TRBJ2-3,TRBV6-4,-,few,CASSDGGGGTDTQYF,TGTGCCAGCAGTGACGGAGGTGGGGGCACAGATACGCAGTATTTT
TRBJ2-7,TRBV5-6,-,-,CASSLAGEQYF,TGTGCCAGCAGCTTGGCGGGCGAGCAGTACTTC
TRBJ2-1,TRBV28,TRBD2,few,CASSLRLGTSGDGNEQFF,TGTGCCAGCAGTTTACGCCTAGGGACTAGCGGAGATGGGAATGAGCAGTTCTTC
TRBJ2-7,TRBV5-6,TRBD1,-,CASNRDRFYEQYF,TGTGCCAGCAACCGGGACAGGTTCTACGAGCAGTACTTC
TRBJ2-7,TRBV4-2,-,-,CASSQTSSGFGEQYF,TGTGCCAGCAGCCAGACTAGTTCCGGCTTTGGCGAGCAGTACTTC
TRBJ2-7,TRBV9,TRBD1,-,CASSVERTGSEQYF,TGTGCCAGCAGCGTAGAGAGGACAGGGAGCGAGCAGTACTTC
TRBJ2-7,TRBV27,-,few,CASSKNYEQYF,TGTGCCAGCAGCAAGAACTACGAGCAGTACTTC
TRBJ1-3,TRBV4-1,-,many,CASSQGPVTSGNTIYF,TGCGCCAGCAGCCAAGGACCAGTCACCTCTGGAAACACCATATATTTT
TRBJ2-2,TRBV5-4,-,-,CASSLAGTGELFF,TGTGCCAGCAGCCTGGCGGGCACCGGGGAGCTGTTTTTT
TRBJ2-7,TRBV18,-,-,CASSRGRESSYEQYF,TGTGCCAGCTCACGGGGACGGGAGAGCTCCTACGAGCAGTACTTC
TRBJ1-1,TRBV7-3,TRBD1,-,CASSLRQGTVGAFF,TGTGCCAGCAGCTTACGACAGGGGACCGTGGGAGCTTTCTTT
TRBJ1-4,TRBV5-1,-,-,CASSQRGGAPGEKLFF,TGCGCCAGCAGCCAGAGAGGGGGGGCCCCGGGTGAAAAACTGTTTTTT
TRBJ2-3,TRBV28,-,few,CASSTGSDTQYF,TGTGCCAGCAGTACAGGGTCAGATACGCAGTATTTT
TRBJ2-3,TRBV2,TRBD1,-,CASSGGQVYTDTQYF,TGTGCCAGCAGTGGCGGACAGGTATACACAGATACGCAGTATTTT
TRBJ2-5,TRBV5-1,-,few,CASSLVGSQETQYF,TGCGCCAGCAGCTTGGTCGGGTCCCAAGAGACCCAGTACTTC
TRBJ2-7,TRBV6-1,-,-,CASSEKGISYEQYF,TGTGCCAGCAGTGAAAAAGGTATTTCCTACGAGCAGTACTTC
TRBJ1-4,TRBV19,-,-,CASSPRAAEKLFF,TGTGCCAGTAGCCCACGGGCGGCAGAAAAACTGTTTTTT
TRBJ1-2,TRBV6-6,-,-,CASSLALPTKGYTF,TGTGCCAGCAGTTTGGCACTCCCCACAAAAGGCTACACCTTC
TRBJ1-1,TRBV5-4,TRBD1,-,CATTGRTGRTEAFF,TGTGCCACCACCGGCCGGACAGGTCGCACTGAAGCTTTCTTT
TRBJ2-7,TRBV28,-,-,CASSLRGGSYEQYF,TGTGCCAGCAGTTTACGTGGGGGATCATACGAGCAGTACTTC
TRBJ2-7,TRBV6-5,TRBD2,-,CASSSLSKRDLKQYF,TGTGCCAGCAGTTCCCTTAGTAAGCGGGACCTCAAGCAGTACTTC
TRBJ1-5,TRBV28,-,once,CASSLAGLRQPQHF,TGTGCCAGCAGTTTGGCAGGCTTACGGCAGCCCCAGCATTTT
TRBJ1-1,TRBV2,-,once,CASSEVSSGGREYASADTEAFF,TGTGCCAGCAGTGAAGTTTCTTCGGGTGGCAGGGAATATGCTAGTGCGGACACTGAAGCTTTCTTT
TRBJ2-5,TRBV5-4,TRBD1,-,CASRATGGLETQYF,TGTGCCAGCAGGGCAACAGGGGGCCTGGAGACCCAGTACTTC
TRBJ1-3,TRBV5-1,-,-,CASSTGDRGNTIYF,TGCGCCAGCAGCACGGGGGATCGCGGAAACACCATATATTTT
TRBJ1-1,TRBV28,-,-,CASRTRRIEAFF,TGTGCCAGCAGGACCCGACGTATTGAAGCTTTCTTT
TRBJ1-5,TRBV2,-,-,CASSGQNSNQPQHF,TGTGCCAGCAGCGGACAAAATAGCAATCAGCCCCAGCATTTT